Shown below are 8 T cell receptor beta chains from a single sample sequenced in a study of blood T cell repertoires in COVID-19. Measured with immunoSEQ multiplex PCR; TCRdb has only the in-frame clones, and not every one. The sample has more than 250,000 clones, around 90% seen once; the top ten hold around 0.7%. Sample: peripheral blood. Receptors originate from a human donor in a cohort sampled during active COVID-19.

This clone appeared a few times. V is TRBV7-2 and J is TRBJ2-1; 8 bases fit TRBD2. The CDR3 is 16 residues long. Per germline, CDR1 SGHTA and CDR2 FQGNSA. V lost 1 base and J lost 0; bases outside the gene matches: 2. The CDR3 nucleotides are TGTGCCAGCAGCTTAGGGCTAGCGGGCTCCTACAATGAGCAGTTCTTC. This encodes CASSLGLAGSYNEQFF.

The V and J genes are TRBV3-1 (or the pseudogene TRBV3-2) and TRBJ2-7; TRBD2 matches at 16 bases. Germline V gives CDR1 LGHDT, CDR2 YNNKEL (reference sequence). V dropped 4 bases and J dropped 7; count of bases not matched to a gene: 7. The CDR3 is 16 residues long. The CDR3 bases are TGTGCCAGCAGCCCGGGACTAGCGGGAGGGCCGAGGGAGCAGTACTTC. It yields the protein CASSPGLAGGPREQYF.

V is TRBV5-6 and J is TRBJ2-5; TRBD1 might be the D (5 bases). CDR3 length: 14 residues. Trimming took 5 bases from V and 5 from J, leaving 16 bases between them. Germline CDR1 reads SGHDT; CDR2 reads YYEEEE. CDR3 residues: CASSSSGATETQYF. CDR3 nucleotides: TGTGCCAGCAGTTCTTCTGGGGCCACGGAGACCCAGTACTTC.

This clone was seen more than once but under ten times. This sequence joins TRBV3-1 (or the pseudogene TRBV3-2) and TRBJ2-1; TRBD2 might be the D (6 bases). The CDR3 sequence is 13 residues long. Germline CDR1 reads LGHDT; CDR2 reads YNNKEL (reference sequence). V gave up 4 bases and J gave up 7 bases, with 11 bases separating them. DNA for the CDR3: TGTGCCAGCAGCCGCGGGACTTCAAATGAGCAGTTCTTC. It yields the protein CASSRGTSNEQFF.

The chain employs TRBV11-3 and TRBJ2-7; TRBD2 might be the D (5 bases). Between the trimmed V and J ends, which lost 1 base and 2 bases, there was a span of 9 bases. CDR3 length: 14 amino acids. Germline lookup yields CDR1 SGHNT and CDR2 YENEEA. CDR3 coding DNA: TGTGCCAGCAGCTTAGGGACTCCTACCTACGAGCAGTACTTC. Translation: CASSLGTPTYEQYF.

This chain connects TRBV30 to TRBJ2-7; TRBD2 is a possible D gene (6 bases). Germline-derived CDR1 and CDR2 are GTSNPN and SVGIG (reference sequence). Trimming cost V 3 bases and J 3 bases, with 12 bases left between them. This CDR3 spans 13 amino acids. CDR3 loop: CAWSPRTIYEQYF. The CDR3 nucleotides read TGTGCCTGGAGCCCGAGGACTATCTACGAGCAGTACTTC.

The chain links TRBV19 to TRBJ1-4; weak D call: TRBD1 (5 bases). Trimming cost V 2 bases and J 5 bases, with 12 bases left between them. There are 15 residues in the CDR3. Germline V gene sequence: CDR1 LNHDA, CDR2 SQIVND (reference sequence). CDR3 DNA sequence: TGTGCCAGTAGTATAAGGGCAGACAGAAATGAAAAACTGTTTTTT. It specifies CASSIRADRNEKLFF.

The gene calls are TRBV10-3 and TRBJ2-2; 11 bases fit TRBD2. Germline V gene lookup returns CDR1 ENHRY and CDR2 SYGVKD. The CDR3 extends over 18 amino acids. V shed 5 bases and J 0 bases; nucleotides not matched to a gene: 8. CDR3 residues: CAISLILAGGPNTGELFF. The CDR3 DNA reads as TGTGCCATCAGTTTGATCCTAGCGGGGGGACCGAACACCGGGGAGCTGTTTTTT.